This T cell receptor beta chain was retrieved from a study of shared T cell receptors in the human thymus. TCRdb's copy holds only in-frame clones and misses some; the assay was immunoSEQ multiplex PCR. The sample shows 640,000 or so clones, 80% to 90% of them seen only once. The CDR3 consists of 16 residues. Trimming shortened V by 6 bases and J by 8 bases, and 22 bases separated the two germline ends. Germline CDR1 reads SGHVS; CDR2 reads FNYEAQ. The data were also submitted as part of a second study, on human thymus T cells. That report notes: The source of the thymus tissue was resections taken during corrective heart surgery.

This sequence joins TRBV7-6 and TRBJ1-4, with D possibly TRBD1 on 5 matching bases. This sequence originates from a boy younger than two with a congenital heart defect. The sequenced sample consisted of thymocytes. The CDR3 reads CASSFHPVGGGEKLFF. Written as DNA, the CDR3 is TGTGCCAGCAGTTTCCATCCCGTCGGTGGGGGGGAAAAACTGTTTTTT. The entire variable domain, with the rest obtained from reference TRBV7-6 and TRBJ1-4, is as follows: GAGVSQSPRYKVTKRGQDVALRCDPISGHVSLYWYRQALGQGPEFLTYFNYEAQQDKSGLPNDRFSAERPEGSISTLTIQRTEQRDSAMYRCASSFHPVGGGEKLFFGSGTQLSVL.